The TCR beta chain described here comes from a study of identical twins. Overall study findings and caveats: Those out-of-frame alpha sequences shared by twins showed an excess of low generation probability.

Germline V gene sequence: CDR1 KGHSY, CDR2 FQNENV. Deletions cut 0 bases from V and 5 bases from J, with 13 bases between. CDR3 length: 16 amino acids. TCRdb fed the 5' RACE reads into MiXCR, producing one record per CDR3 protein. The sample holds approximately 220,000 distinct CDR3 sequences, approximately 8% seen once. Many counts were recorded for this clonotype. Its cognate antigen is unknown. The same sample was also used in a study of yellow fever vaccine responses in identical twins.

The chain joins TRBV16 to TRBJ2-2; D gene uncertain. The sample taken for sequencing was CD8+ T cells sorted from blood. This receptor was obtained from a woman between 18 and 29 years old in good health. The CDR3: CASSQSGGWRTGELFF. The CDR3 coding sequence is TGTGCCAGCAGCCAATCGGGCGGTTGGCGGACCGGGGAGCTGTTTTTT. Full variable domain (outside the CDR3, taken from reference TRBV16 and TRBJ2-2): GEEVAQTPKHLVRGEGQKAKLYCAPIKGHSYVFWYQQVLKNEFKFLISFQNENVFDETGMPKERFSAKCLPNSPCSLEIQATKLEDSAVYFCASSQSGGWRTGELFFGEGSRLTVL.